Listed here is a single T cell receptor (beta chain). Its antigen is as yet unknown. Priming with a constant-region primer yielded TCR beta cDNA from about 540 ng total RNA. Modified slightly, ARM-PCR produced TCR beta libraries over three nested multiplex PCR rounds. The opening two PCR rounds, 10 cycles each, paired TRBV1-TRBV30 forward primers with a C-beta reverse primer. MiXCR was run by TCRdb on the multiplex PCR reads, yielding one entry per CDR3 protein. The profile shows 250,000 to 400,000 distinct CDR3 sequences, approximately 65% of them singletons. Unsorted whole blood supplied the blood RNA, and germline DNA was isolated too. These data originate in a study of tumor-infiltrating lymphocytes in primary liver carcinoma. Study findings and constraints: Top-250-clone fractions were significantly higher in tumors than in blood (p = 0.039).

J gave up 9 bases and V 5 bases, and 12 bases lay outside the gene matches. CDR3 length equals 14 residues. Germline V lookup: CDR1 LGHNA, CDR2 YSLEER. The chain carries TRBV4-3 and TRBJ2-5, with 7 bases aligning to TRBD1. This TCR was sampled from a man aged 35-49 years with primary liver carcinoma and hepatitis B virus infection. The specimen was peripheral blood. CDR3: CASSSGIGTGAQYF. The CDR3 DNA is TGCGCCAGCAGCTCTGGGATAGGAACAGGGGCCCAGTACTTC.